The T cell receptor beta chain under discussion was sequenced for a study of blood T cell repertoires in COVID-19. In the study's own analysis: Quantification of nucleated cells was approximated via reference gene primer amplification. Assay: immunoSEQ multiplex PCR; the TCRdb copy retains only in-frame clones and omits some. D and trimming were read from the DNA, whereas the V and J calls and clone size are those reported in that table. The sample holds some 260,000 clones, less than 85% seen once. This clone was recorded a few times. Trimming took off 3 bases at V and 13 bases at J, with 24 bases between the two ends. Germline CDR1 and CDR2: SQVTM and ANQGSEA. The CDR3 sequence is 14 residues long.

The TCR originated in a woman under 30 with acute or convalescent COVID-19. This rearrangement joins TRBV29-1 to TRBJ1-2; D not certain. Sequencing was carried out using peripheral blood. As DNA, the CDR3 is TGCAGCGTTGATGGTTTATGGTCGGAGGGATTTTCCACCTTC. This translates into CSVDGLWSEGFSTF.